The rows below give T cell receptor beta chains drawn from one sample of a study of glioma-infiltrating T cells after dendritic cell vaccination. Libraries were prepared by immunoSEQ multiplex PCR; TCRdb keeps only in-frame clonotypes and omits some of them. The sample includes some 99,000 clones, around 80% of them seen just once. This material consisted of blood, taken after dendritic cell vaccination. These receptors were collected from a human donor with glioblastoma. The CDR3 runs from the conserved cysteine through the conserved F or W. Each record gives: J gene, V gene, D gene, clone size, CDR3 protein, CDR3 DNA. The D gene is left open where the match is weak. The size field is filled for only some rows; it gives once, few, many or a size class.

J gene: TRBJ1-2
V gene: TRBV5-1
D gene: NA
clone size: few
CDR3 protein: CASSSFGGGRAGYTF
CDR3 DNA: TGCGCCAGCAGCTCCTTTGGGGGGGGTAGAGCTGGCTACACCTTC

J gene: TRBJ2-1
V gene: TRBV15
D gene: NA
clone size: NA
CDR3 protein: CATSRETGSYNEQFF
CDR3 DNA: TGTGCCACCAGCAGAGAAACAGGGTCCTACAATGAGCAGTTCTTC

J gene: TRBJ1-1
V gene: TRBV18
D gene: NA
clone size: NA
CDR3 protein: CASSPDILNTEAFF
CDR3 DNA: TGTGCCAGCTCCCCGGACATTTTGAACACTGAAGCTTTCTTT

J gene: TRBJ1-2
V gene: TRBV5-1
D gene: NA
clone size: few
CDR3 protein: CASSSAGYYGYTF
CDR3 DNA: TGCGCCAGCAGTTCCGCGGGATACTATGGCTACACCTTC

J gene: TRBJ2-3
V gene: TRBV11-3
D gene: TRBD1
clone size: NA
CDR3 protein: CASSLGGGPTDTQYF
CDR3 DNA: TGTGCCAGCAGCTTAGGAGGGGGCCCCACAGATACGCAGTATTTT

J gene: TRBJ1-6
V gene: TRBV19
D gene: NA
clone size: NA
CDR3 protein: CASSTRQVRDSPLHF
CDR3 DNA: TGTGCCAGTAGTACCAGACAGGTGCGGGATTCACCCCTCCACTTT

J gene: TRBJ1-2
V gene: TRBV28
D gene: NA
clone size: NA
CDR3 protein: CASRAYGYTF
CDR3 DNA: TGTGCCAGCAGGGCCTATGGCTACACCTTC

J gene: TRBJ2-5
V gene: TRBV6-6
D gene: NA
clone size: NA
CDR3 protein: CASSPGTVSETQYF
CDR3 DNA: TGTGCCAGCAGTCCCGGGACTGTTTCAGAGACCCAGTACTTC

J gene: TRBJ1-6
V gene: TRBV5-1
D gene: NA
clone size: once
CDR3 protein: CASSLDMTYNSPLHF
CDR3 DNA: TGCGCCAGCAGCTTAGACATGACCTATAATTCACCCCTCCACTTT

J gene: TRBJ2-7
V gene: TRBV19
D gene: TRBD1
clone size: NA
CDR3 protein: CASSHRGQALYEQYF
CDR3 DNA: TGTGCCAGTAGTCACCGGGGACAGGCCCTCTACGAGCAGTACTTC

J gene: TRBJ2-1
V gene: TRBV9
D gene: TRBD2
clone size: NA
CDR3 protein: CASSPPPLAGRNEQFF
CDR3 DNA: TGTGCCAGCAGCCCTCCCCCCCTAGCGGGGCGGAATGAGCAGTTCTTC

J gene: TRBJ1-2
V gene: TRBV29-1
D gene: TRBD1
clone size: NA
CDR3 protein: CSVARMDRAGYTF
CDR3 DNA: TGCAGCGTTGCACGCATGGACAGGGCTGGCTACACCTTC

J gene: TRBJ1-1
V gene: TRBV27
D gene: TRBD1
clone size: NA
CDR3 protein: CASREMGTGSLFSEAFF
CDR3 DNA: TGTGCCAGCAGGGAAATGGGGACAGGGTCATTGTTCTCTGAAGCTTTCTTT

J gene: TRBJ2-1
V gene: TRBV29-1
D gene: NA
clone size: NA
CDR3 protein: CSHNDAGMSEQFF
CDR3 DNA: TGCAGCCACAATGATGCGGGTATGAGTGAGCAGTTCTTC

J gene: TRBJ2-3
V gene: TRBV9
D gene: TRBD2
clone size: NA
CDR3 protein: CASSPPRAGGEDTQYF
CDR3 DNA: TGTGCCAGCAGCCCCCCACGAGCGGGAGGGGAGGATACGCAGTATTTT

J gene: TRBJ2-1
V gene: TRBV11-1
D gene: NA
clone size: NA
CDR3 protein: CASSLGSGQLYNEQFF
CDR3 DNA: TGTGCCAGCAGCTTAGGTTCGGGACAACTCTACAATGAGCAGTTCTTC

J gene: TRBJ2-4
V gene: TRBV2
D gene: TRBD2
clone size: NA
CDR3 protein: CASSRLADIQYF
CDR3 DNA: TGTGCCTCCTCCCGACTAGCAGACATTCAGTACTTC

J gene: TRBJ1-2
V gene: TRBV28
D gene: NA
clone size: NA
CDR3 protein: CASRAVRQNYGYTF
CDR3 DNA: TGTGCCAGCAGGGCAGTTAGACAGAACTATGGCTACACCTTC

J gene: TRBJ1-2
V gene: TRBV7-6
D gene: NA
clone size: NA
CDR3 protein: CASSPQTGSYGYTF
CDR3 DNA: TGTGCCAGCAGCCCTCAGACAGGTTCCTATGGCTACACCTTC

J gene: TRBJ2-3
V gene: TRBV27
D gene: NA
clone size: NA
CDR3 protein: CASSLAPRADTQYF
CDR3 DNA: TGTGCCAGCAGTCTAGCTCCCCGAGCAGATACGCAGTATTTT

J gene: TRBJ2-2
V gene: TRBV23-1
D gene: TRBD1
clone size: NA
CDR3 protein: CASSPPGTGSANTGELFF
CDR3 DNA: TGCGCCAGCAGTCCCCCCGGGACAGGGTCCGCGAACACCGGGGAGCTGTTTTTT

J gene: TRBJ1-5
V gene: TRBV10-3
D gene: TRBD1
clone size: NA
CDR3 protein: CAMGQNSNQPQHF
CDR3 DNA: TGTGCCATGGGACAGAATAGCAATCAGCCCCAGCATTTT

J gene: TRBJ1-3
V gene: TRBV30
D gene: NA
clone size: NA
CDR3 protein: CAWSVGQLVGNTIYF
CDR3 DNA: TGTGCCTGGAGTGTAGGACAACTCGTCGGAAACACCATATATTTT

J gene: TRBJ2-3
V gene: TRBV19
D gene: TRBD2
clone size: NA
CDR3 protein: CASTQLAGVKSTQYF
CDR3 DNA: TGTGCCAGTACCCAACTAGCGGGGGTCAAGAGTACGCAGTATTTT

J gene: TRBJ2-1
V gene: TRBV5-1
D gene: NA
clone size: NA
CDR3 protein: CASSLPSNEAEQFF
CDR3 DNA: TGCGCCAGCAGCTTGCCTTCAAACGAGGCAGAGCAGTTCTTC

J gene: TRBJ2-2
V gene: TRBV7-3
D gene: NA
clone size: NA
CDR3 protein: CASSLVGGRNTGELFF
CDR3 DNA: TGTGCCAGCAGCTTAGTGGGGGGGCGTAACACCGGGGAGCTGTTTTTT

J gene: TRBJ2-1
V gene: TRBV10-2
D gene: NA
clone size: NA
CDR3 protein: CASSESGWGEFF
CDR3 DNA: TGCGCCAGCAGTGAGTCGGGTTGGGGGGAGTTCTTC

J gene: TRBJ1-1
V gene: TRBV20-1
D gene: NA
clone size: NA
CDR3 protein: CSAWEDTEAFF
CDR3 DNA: TGCAGTGCCTGGGAGGACACTGAAGCTTTCTTT

J gene: TRBJ2-7
V gene: TRBV13
D gene: NA
clone size: NA
CDR3 protein: CASSQAEPYEQYF
CDR3 DNA: TGTGCCAGCAGCCAAGCGGAGCCCTACGAGCAGTACTTC

J gene: TRBJ2-7
V gene: TRBV5-6
D gene: TRBD1
clone size: NA
CDR3 protein: CASSLFPGQGSYEQYF
CDR3 DNA: TGTGCCAGCAGCTTGTTCCCCGGACAGGGGTCCTACGAGCAGTACTTC

J gene: TRBJ1-1
V gene: TRBV19
D gene: NA
clone size: NA
CDR3 protein: CASTPLGVTEAFF
CDR3 DNA: TGTGCCAGTACCCCTCTAGGAGTTACTGAAGCTTTCTTT

J gene: TRBJ2-1
V gene: TRBV2
D gene: TRBD2
clone size: NA
CDR3 protein: CASMRETTYNEQFF
CDR3 DNA: TGTGCCAGCATGCGGGAGACTACCTACAATGAGCAGTTCTTC

J gene: TRBJ1-2
V gene: TRBV5-1
D gene: NA
clone size: NA
CDR3 protein: CASSGTGQHYGYTF
CDR3 DNA: TGCGCCAGCAGCGGAACAGGGCAGCACTATGGCTACACCTTC

J gene: TRBJ1-2
V gene: TRBV9
D gene: NA
clone size: NA
CDR3 protein: CASSVGAGRGYGYTF
CDR3 DNA: TGTGCCAGCAGCGTAGGAGCAGGGCGCGGCTATGGCTACACCTTC

J gene: TRBJ1-3
V gene: TRBV19
D gene: TRBD1
clone size: NA
CDR3 protein: CASSRTGASGNTIYF
CDR3 DNA: TGTGCCAGTAGTCGTACAGGGGCGTCTGGAAACACCATATATTTT

J gene: TRBJ2-1
V gene: TRBV5-4
D gene: TRBD2
clone size: NA
CDR3 protein: CASSNSLAGRGEQFF
CDR3 DNA: TGTGCCAGCAGCAATAGCCTAGCGGGGCGAGGTGAGCAGTTCTTC

J gene: TRBJ2-3
V gene: TRBV10-3
D gene: TRBD2
clone size: NA
CDR3 protein: CAISKNSGRGVEDTQYF
CDR3 DNA: TGTGCCATCAGTAAAAATTCGGGTCGGGGGGTGGAGGATACGCAGTATTTT

J gene: TRBJ2-7
V gene: TRBV19
D gene: NA
clone size: NA
CDR3 protein: CASSARGTLYEQYF
CDR3 DNA: TGTGCCAGTAGTGCCCGGGGTACCCTCTACGAGCAGTACTTC

J gene: TRBJ2-7
V gene: TRBV9
D gene: NA
clone size: few
CDR3 protein: CASSTGPTSSSEQYF
CDR3 DNA: TGTGCCAGCAGCACGGGTCCGACTAGTTCTAGCGAGCAGTACTTC

J gene: TRBJ1-2
V gene: TRBV1
D gene: NA
clone size: NA
CDR3 protein: CTSSYLAGTGREDGYTF
CDR3 DNA: TGCACCAGCAGCTATTTAGCCGGGACAGGGCGAGAGGATGGCTACACCTTC

J gene: TRBJ2-3
V gene: TRBV5-1
D gene: TRBD2
clone size: NA
CDR3 protein: CASSWASGTDTQYF
CDR3 DNA: TGCGCCAGCAGCTGGGCTAGCGGGACAGATACGCAGTATTTT

J gene: TRBJ1-1
V gene: TRBV7-8
D gene: TRBD1
clone size: NA
CDR3 protein: CASSSDRGNTEAFF
CDR3 DNA: TGTGCCAGCAGCTCCGACAGGGGGAACACTGAAGCTTTCTTT

J gene: TRBJ2-7
V gene: TRBV21-1
D gene: NA
clone size: few
CDR3 protein: CASSKGMRGSYEQYF
CDR3 DNA: TGTGCCAGCAGCAAAGGCATGAGAGGGTCCTACGAGCAGTACTTC

J gene: TRBJ2-7
V gene: TRBV5-1
D gene: TRBD1
clone size: NA
CDR3 protein: CASRFGRTRGEQYF
CDR3 DNA: TGCGCCAGCAGATTCGGCAGGACCAGGGGGGAGCAGTACTTC

J gene: TRBJ2-1
V gene: TRBV19
D gene: TRBD2
clone size: NA
CDR3 protein: CASSELPLAGVLNEQFF
CDR3 DNA: TGTGCCAGTAGTGAACTCCCCCTAGCGGGGGTATTAAATGAGCAGTTCTTC

J gene: TRBJ2-1
V gene: TRBV5-4
D gene: TRBD2
clone size: once
CDR3 protein: CASRGAGTSGSLSYNEQFF
CDR3 DNA: TGTGCCAGCAGAGGGGCCGGGACTAGCGGGTCTTTATCCTACAATGAGCAGTTCTTC

J gene: TRBJ1-1
V gene: TRBV6-1
D gene: NA
clone size: NA
CDR3 protein: CASSERGSGYLTEAFF
CDR3 DNA: TGTGCCAGCAGTGAAAGAGGATCGGGGTATTTAACTGAAGCTTTCTTT

J gene: TRBJ2-7
V gene: TRBV29-1
D gene: NA
clone size: NA
CDR3 protein: CSVLKGEGYEQYF
CDR3 DNA: TGCAGCGTTTTGAAGGGGGAAGGCTACGAGCAGTACTTC

J gene: TRBJ1-6
V gene: TRBV5-6
D gene: TRBD1
clone size: once
CDR3 protein: CASSLTGGEFYNSPLHF
CDR3 DNA: TGTGCCAGCAGCTTGACAGGGGGCGAATTCTATAATTCACCCCTCCACTTT

J gene: TRBJ1-1
V gene: TRBV5-1
D gene: NA
clone size: NA
CDR3 protein: CASSREQGTEAFF
CDR3 DNA: TGCGCCAGCAGCCGAGAGCAGGGCACTGAAGCTTTCTTT

J gene: TRBJ2-2
V gene: TRBV28
D gene: NA
clone size: NA
CDR3 protein: CATLMTVPSGAGELFF
CDR3 DNA: TGTGCCACCCTCATGACTGTCCCATCCGGAGCCGGGGAGCTGTTTTTT

J gene: TRBJ1-1
V gene: TRBV6-1
D gene: NA
clone size: NA
CDR3 protein: CASGRGSGIGTEAFF
CDR3 DNA: TGTGCCAGCGGGAGAGGGTCAGGTATTGGCACTGAAGCTTTCTTT

J gene: TRBJ2-1
V gene: TRBV5-6
D gene: TRBD2
clone size: NA
CDR3 protein: CASSLAGSGGPYNEQFF
CDR3 DNA: TGTGCCAGCAGCTTGGCCGGTAGCGGGGGCCCATACAATGAGCAGTTCTTC

J gene: TRBJ2-5
V gene: TRBV2
D gene: TRBD1
clone size: NA
CDR3 protein: CASRLGTGYLETQYF
CDR3 DNA: TGTGCCAGCAGACTAGGGACAGGGTATTTGGAGACCCAGTACTTC

J gene: TRBJ2-1
V gene: TRBV5-6
D gene: TRBD2
clone size: NA
CDR3 protein: CASSLLVAGVEQFF
CDR3 DNA: TGTGCCAGCAGCTTGTTGGTAGCGGGAGTTGAGCAGTTCTTC

J gene: TRBJ2-5
V gene: TRBV5-3
D gene: TRBD2
clone size: NA
CDR3 protein: CARVNSGAGGLETQYF
CDR3 DNA: TGTGCCAGAGTAAATTCAGGGGCGGGGGGGCTGGAGACCCAGTACTTC

J gene: TRBJ2-1
V gene: TRBV23-1
D gene: TRBD2
clone size: NA
CDR3 protein: CASSQWEQAGAGASYNEQFF
CDR3 DNA: TGCGCCAGCAGTCAATGGGAACAGGCTGGAGCGGGGGCGTCCTACAATGAGCAGTTCTTC

J gene: TRBJ1-1
V gene: TRBV18
D gene: NA
clone size: NA
CDR3 protein: CASSPGRGMNTEAFF
CDR3 DNA: TGTGCCAGCTCACCCGGCAGGGGAATGAACACTGAAGCTTTCTTT

J gene: TRBJ1-2
V gene: TRBV7-8
D gene: NA
clone size: NA
CDR3 protein: CASSWGSEGGYTF
CDR3 DNA: TGTGCCAGCAGCTGGGGCTCGGAGGGTGGCTACACCTTC